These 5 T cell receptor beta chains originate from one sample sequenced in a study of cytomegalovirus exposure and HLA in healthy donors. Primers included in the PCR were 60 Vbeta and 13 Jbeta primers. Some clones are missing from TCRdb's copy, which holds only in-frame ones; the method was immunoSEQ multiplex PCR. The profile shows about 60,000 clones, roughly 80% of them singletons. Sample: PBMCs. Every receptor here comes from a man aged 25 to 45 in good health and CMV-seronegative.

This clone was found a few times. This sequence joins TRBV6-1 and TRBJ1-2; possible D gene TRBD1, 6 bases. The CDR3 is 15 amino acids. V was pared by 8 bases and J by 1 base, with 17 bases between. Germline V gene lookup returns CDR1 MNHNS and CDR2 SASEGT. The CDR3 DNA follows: TGTGCCAGCCCCGAGGGGGAATTCGGTAACTATGGCTACACCTTC. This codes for CASPEGEFGNYGYTF.

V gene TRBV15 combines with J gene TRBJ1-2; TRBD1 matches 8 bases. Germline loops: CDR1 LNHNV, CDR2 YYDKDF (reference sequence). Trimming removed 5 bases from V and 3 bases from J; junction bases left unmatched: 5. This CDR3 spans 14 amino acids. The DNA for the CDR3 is TGTGCCACCAGCCCCCGGGACAGGTACTATGGCTACACCTTC. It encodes CATSPRDRYYGYTF.

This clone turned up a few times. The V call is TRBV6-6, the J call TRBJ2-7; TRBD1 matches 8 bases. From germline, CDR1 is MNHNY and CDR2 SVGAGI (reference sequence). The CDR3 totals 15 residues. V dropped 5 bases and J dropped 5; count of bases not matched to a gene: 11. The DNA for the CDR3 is TGTGCCAGCAGTCCGGACAGGGACAAAATAAACGAGCAGTACTTC. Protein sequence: CASSPDRDKINEQYF.

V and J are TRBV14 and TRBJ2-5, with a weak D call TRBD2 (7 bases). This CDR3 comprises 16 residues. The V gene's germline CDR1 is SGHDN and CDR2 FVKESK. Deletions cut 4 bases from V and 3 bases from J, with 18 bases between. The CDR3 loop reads CASSRRPGGSEETQYF. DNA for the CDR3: TGTGCCAGCAGCCGTAGACCGGGGGGCTCTGAAGAGACCCAGTACTTC. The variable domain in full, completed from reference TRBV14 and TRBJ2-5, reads EAGVTQFPSHSVIEKGQTVTLRCDPISGHDNLYWYRRVMGKEIKFLLHFVKESKQDESGMPNNRFLAERTGGTYSTLKVQPAELEDSGVYFCASSRRPGGSEETQYFGPGTRLLVL.

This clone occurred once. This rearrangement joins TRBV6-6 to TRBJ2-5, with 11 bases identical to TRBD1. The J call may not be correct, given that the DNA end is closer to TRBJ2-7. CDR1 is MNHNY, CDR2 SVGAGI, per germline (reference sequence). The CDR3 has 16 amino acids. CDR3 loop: CASSSPGTGGSYEQYF. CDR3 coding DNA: TGTGCCAGCAGTTCCCCCGGGACAGGGGGCTCCTACGAGCAGTACTTC.